One and the same sample provided the 13 T cell receptor beta chains below, sequenced in a study of blood T cell repertoires in COVID-19. Sequencing used immunoSEQ multiplex PCR; TCRdb keeps in-frame clones, though not all of them. The sample gives 250,000 to 400,000 clones, around 84% of which show up once; under 2% is in the top ten. Specimen: PBMCs or T cells enriched from blood (not recorded which). These receptor sequences come from a woman younger than 45 who had been exposed to COVID-19.

V gene TRBV7-8 combines with J gene TRBJ2-1, with 7 bases that match TRBD1. V was clipped by 1 base and J by 8 bases; unmatched bases: 2. Germline-derived CDR1 and CDR2 are SGHVS and FQNEAQ. The CDR3 sequence is 13 residues long. CDR3 loop: CASSLDRGYEQFF. For the CDR3, the DNA is TGTGCCAGCAGCTTAGACAGGGGCTATGAGCAGTTCTTC.

The V and J genes are TRBV24-1 and TRBJ1-2, with D possibly TRBD1 on 5 matching bases. The CDR3 has 15 residues. Trimming left V 1 base short and J 6 bases short, with 14 bases between. Germline V gene data show CDR1 as KGHDR and CDR2 as SFDVKD. This CDR3 is CATSDLDQGMDGYTF. The CDR3 nucleotides are TGTGCCACCAGTGATTTAGATCAGGGAATGGATGGCTACACCTTC.

This clone has a single count. The chain joins TRBV7-8 to TRBJ1-4; D may be TRBD1 (5 bases). Trimming removed 4 bases at V and 3 bases at J, with 12 bases between. CDR1 and CDR2 (germline): SGHVS, FQNEAQ. The CDR3 covers 15 residues. In DNA form, the CDR3 reads TGTGCCAGCAGCTCCACAGGAGACCCTAATGAAAAACTGTTTTTT. Its protein product is CASSSTGDPNEKLFF.

The chain links TRBV19 to TRBJ1-4; possible D gene TRBD1, 5 bases. Germline V gene lookup returns CDR1 LNHDA and CDR2 SQIVND (reference sequence). This CDR3 spans 15 amino acids. Trimming cost V 5 bases and J 7 bases, with 17 bases left between them. CDR3 bases: TGTGCCAGTAGTTCCCTACAGGCACGGCCTGAAAAACTGTTTTTT. Translating gives CASSSLQARPEKLFF.

The V call is TRBV5-1, the J call TRBJ2-3; 9 bases are a match to TRBD1. CDR3 length equals 17 residues. Germline assignment: CDR1 SGHRS and CDR2 YFSETQ. Trimming cost V 1 base and J 4 bases; bases outside gene matches: 10. The CDR3 DNA follows: TGCGCCAGCAGCTTGCACCAACAGGGGGCTGCCCCAGATACGCAGTATTTT. This translates into CASSLHQQGAAPDTQYF. Full variable domain (remainder filled in from reference TRBV5-1 and TRBJ2-3): KAGVTQTPRYLIKTRGQQVTLSCSPISGHRSVSWYQQTPGQGLQFLFEYFSETQRNKGNFPGRFSGRQFSNSRSEMNVSTLELGDSALYLCASSLHQQGAAPDTQYFGPGTRLTVL.

The chain combines TRBV19 with TRBJ1-4, with D unresolved. The CDR3 sequence is 14 residues long. The germline V and J ends were trimmed by 2 bases and 7 bases, with 11 bases remaining between them. Germline V gene lookup returns CDR1 LNHDA and CDR2 SQIVND (reference sequence). The DNA of the CDR3 is TGTGCCAGTAGTATACCCTCGGGAAGTGAAAAACTGTTTTTT. Its translation is CASSIPSGSEKLFF.

This chain joins TRBV7-2 and TRBJ2-1; D gene uncertain. Trimming left V 3 bases short and J 5 bases short, with 8 bases between. CDR1 and CDR2 (germline): SGHTA, FQGNSA. The CDR3 has 13 amino acids. In nucleotides, the CDR3 is TGTGCCAGCAGCTTTAGCAGAAACAATGAGCAGTTCTTC. This gives the protein CASSFSRNNEQFF.

The chain carries TRBV14 and TRBJ2-7, with 7 bases fitting TRBD1. CDR1 and CDR2 from the germline V gene are SGHDN and FVKESK. V gave up 3 bases and J gave up 6 bases; unmatched junction bases: 5. The CDR3 runs 13 residues. The CDR3 coding sequence is TGTGCCAGCAGCCAGTCCCGACAGGGCGAGCAGTACTTC. Translation: CASSQSRQGEQYF.

The V call is TRBV5-4, the J call TRBJ2-4; possible D gene TRBD1, 6 bases. Trimming pared 1 base from V and 0 bases from J, leaving 11 bases between. CDR1 and CDR2 from the germline V gene are SGHNT and YYREEE (reference sequence). This CDR3 has 16 amino acids. The CDR3 DNA follows: TGTGCCAGCAGCTTGACGGGGACACTAGCCAAAAACATTCAGTACTTC. This sequence encodes CASSLTGTLAKNIQYF.

The chain carries TRBV9 and TRBJ1-1; no firm D call. The V gene lost 0 bases and the J gene lost 0 bases, with 9 bases spanning the gap. Germline V gives CDR1 SGDLS, CDR2 YYNGEE. The CDR3 runs 15 residues. The CDR3 DNA follows: TGTGCCAGCAGCGTAGCTACCGGGGTGAACACTGAAGCTTTCTTT. Translated, it gives CASSVATGVNTEAFF.

CDR3 residues: CASSLGNGDSNQPQHF. The CDR3 DNA reads as TGTGCCAGCAGCTTAGGAAACGGTGATAGCAATCAGCCCCAGCATTTT. The rearrangement joins TRBV7-9 to TRBJ1-5; D is undetermined. Germline CDR1 and CDR2: SEHNR and FQNEAQ (reference sequence). CDR3 length: 16 residues. V was shortened by 1 base and J by 0 bases, with 10 bases between the two germline ends.

The chain couples TRBV19 to TRBJ2-1; 8 bases fit TRBD1. Germline trimming cut 5 bases from V and 3 bases from J; bases unmatched to any gene: 6. The CDR3 is made up of 15 amino acids. Germline V lookup: CDR1 LNHDA, CDR2 SQIVND (reference sequence). The CDR3 is CASSPRQGRYNEQFF. The CDR3, as DNA: TGTGCCAGTAGTCCCCGACAGGGGCGCTACAATGAGCAGTTCTTC.

The chain has TRBV14 and TRBJ2-7; 7 nucleotides match TRBD2. Looked up from germline, CDR1 is SGHDN and CDR2 is FVKESK. With V trimmed by 3 bases and J by 4 bases, 6 bases remained unmatched. The CDR3 extends over 14 amino acids. The CDR3, as DNA: TGTGCCAGCAGCCAGGGGGGGTTCGGATACGAGCAGTACTTC. This gives the protein CASSQGGFGYEQYF.